What follows describes a single T cell receptor (beta chain). This entry belongs to a study of blood T cell repertoires in COVID-19. Study-level information: Specimens from acute and convalescent COVID-19 originated in the United States, Italy and Spain.

This CDR3 has 13 amino acids. The J segment lost 7 bases and the V segment lost 6 bases, leaving 3 bases of the junction unmatched. Germline lookup yields CDR1 SNHLY and CDR2 FYNNEI. Per the study methods: Estimation of nucleated cell counts relied on the amplification of reference gene primers. Profiling relied on immunoSEQ multiplex PCR, and the TCRdb table lists in-frame clones only, not all of them. The DNA gave D and trimming, while V, J and clone size come from that table. Counted here are about 180,000 clones, about 88% occurring once; the ten biggest clones make up less than 3%. The receptor was isolated from a woman aged 25 to 39 with active or convalescent COVID-19. The specimen was peripheral blood. The chain couples TRBV2 to TRBJ1-6, with TRBD1 identical over 7 bases. The CDR3 protein is CASRPGQNSPLHF. In DNA, the CDR3 is TGTGCCAGCAGGCCGGGACAGAATTCACCCCTCCACTTT.